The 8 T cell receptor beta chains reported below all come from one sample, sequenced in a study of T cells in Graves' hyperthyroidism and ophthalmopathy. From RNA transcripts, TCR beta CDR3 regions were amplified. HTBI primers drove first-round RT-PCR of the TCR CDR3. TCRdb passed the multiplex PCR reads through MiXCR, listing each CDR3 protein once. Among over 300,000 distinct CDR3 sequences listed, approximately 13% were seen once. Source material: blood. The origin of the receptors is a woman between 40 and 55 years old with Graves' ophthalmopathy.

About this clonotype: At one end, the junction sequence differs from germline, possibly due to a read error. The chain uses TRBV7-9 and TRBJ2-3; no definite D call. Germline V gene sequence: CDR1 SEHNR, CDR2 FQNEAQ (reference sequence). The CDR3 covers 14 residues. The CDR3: CASRKSQKADTQYF. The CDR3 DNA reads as TGTGCCAGCAGAAAGTCACAGAAGGCAGACACGCAGTATTTT. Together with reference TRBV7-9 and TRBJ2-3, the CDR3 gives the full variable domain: DTGVSQNPRHKITKRGQNVTFRCDPISEHNRLYWYRQTLGQGPEFLTYFQNEAQLEKSRLLSDRFSAERPKGSFSTLEIQRTEQGDSAMYLCASRKSQKADTQYFGPGTRLTVL.

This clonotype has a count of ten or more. In DNA form, the CDR3 reads TGTGCCAGCAGCCAGGGACAGCTGCTGGAGCAGTACTTC. This encodes CASSQGQLLEQYF. The chain is built from TRBV14 and TRBJ2-7; 7 bases line up with TRBD1. The V gene's germline CDR1 is SGHDN and CDR2 FVKESK. Trimming removed 3 bases from V and 7 bases from J; junction bases left unmatched: 6. The length of the CDR3 is 13 residues. The whole variable domain, remainder taken from reference TRBV14 and TRBJ2-7, is EAGVTQFPSHSVIEKGQTVTLRCDPISGHDNLYWYRRVMGKEIKFLLHFVKESKQDESGMPNNRFLAERTGGTYSTLKVQPAELEDSGVYFCASSQGQLLEQYFGPGTRLTVT.

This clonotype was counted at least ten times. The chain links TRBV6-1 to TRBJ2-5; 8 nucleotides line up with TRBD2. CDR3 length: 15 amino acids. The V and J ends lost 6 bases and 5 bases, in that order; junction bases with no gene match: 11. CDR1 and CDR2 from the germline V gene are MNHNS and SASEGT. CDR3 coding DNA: TGTGCCAGCAGATTTTCGGGGGGGCTGACGGAGACCCAGTACTTC. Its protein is CASRFSGGLTETQYF.

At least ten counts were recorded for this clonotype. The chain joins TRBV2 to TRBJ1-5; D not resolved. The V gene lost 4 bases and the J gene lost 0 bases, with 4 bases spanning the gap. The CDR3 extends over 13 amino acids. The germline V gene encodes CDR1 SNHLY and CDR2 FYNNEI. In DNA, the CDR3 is TGTGCCAGCAGTGGGTATAGCAATCAGCCCCAGCATTTT. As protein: CASSGYSNQPQHF.

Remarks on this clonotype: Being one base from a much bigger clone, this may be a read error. The CDR3 DNA follows: TGTACCAGCAGCTTAGTACCAGATCCAGATACGCAGTATTTT. Translating gives CTSSLVPDPDTQYF. The rearrangement joins TRBV11-2 to TRBJ2-3; D remains unclear. Per germline, CDR1 SGHAT and CDR2 FQNNGV. The CDR3 covers 14 residues. Combining the CDR3 with reference TRBV11-2 and TRBJ2-3 gives the whole variable domain EAGVAQSPRYKIIEKRQSVAFWCNPISGHATLYWYQQILGQGPKLLIQFQNNGVVDDSQLPKDRFSAERLKGVDSTLKIQPAKLEDSAVYLCTSSLVPDPDTQYFGPGTRLTVL.

The CDR3 DNA is TGTGCCAGCACGGGTCCAGCGGGGGGGCTCGAGCAGTACTTC. Its translation: CASTGPAGGLEQYF. The chain recombines TRBV28 with TRBJ2-7, with TRBD2 matching over 10 bases. The CDR3 consists of 14 residues. The germline gives CDR1 MDHEN, CDR2 SYDVKM. The V and J ends lost 7 bases and 6 bases, in that order; junction bases with no gene match: 9.

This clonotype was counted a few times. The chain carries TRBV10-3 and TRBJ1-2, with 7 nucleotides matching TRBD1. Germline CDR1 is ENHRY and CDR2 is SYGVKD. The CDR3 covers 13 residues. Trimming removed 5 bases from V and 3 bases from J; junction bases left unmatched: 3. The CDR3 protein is CAISNRGYYGYTF. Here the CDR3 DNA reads TGTGCCATCAGTAACAGGGGTTACTATGGCTACACCTTC.

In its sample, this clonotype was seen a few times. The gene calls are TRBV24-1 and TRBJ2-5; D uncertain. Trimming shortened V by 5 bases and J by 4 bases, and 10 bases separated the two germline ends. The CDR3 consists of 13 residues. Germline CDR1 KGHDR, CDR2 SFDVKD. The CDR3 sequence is CATSVQGGETQYF. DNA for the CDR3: TGTGCCACCAGTGTCCAAGGCGGAGAGACCCAGTACTTC.